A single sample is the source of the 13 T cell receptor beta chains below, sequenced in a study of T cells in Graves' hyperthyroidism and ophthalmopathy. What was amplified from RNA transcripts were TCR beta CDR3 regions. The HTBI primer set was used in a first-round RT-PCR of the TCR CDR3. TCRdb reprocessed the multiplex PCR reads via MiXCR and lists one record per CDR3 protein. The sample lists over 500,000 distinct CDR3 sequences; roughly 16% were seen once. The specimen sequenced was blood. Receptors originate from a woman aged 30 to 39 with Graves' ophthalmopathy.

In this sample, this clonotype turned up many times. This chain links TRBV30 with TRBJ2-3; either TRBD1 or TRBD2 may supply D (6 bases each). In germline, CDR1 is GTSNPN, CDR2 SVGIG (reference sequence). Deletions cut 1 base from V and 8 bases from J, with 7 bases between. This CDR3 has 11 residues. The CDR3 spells CAWSEGGTQYF. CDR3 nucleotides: TGTGCCTGGAGTGAGGGGGGTACGCAGTATTTT.

CDR3 sequence: CSVGTYSKDEQYF. CDR3 in DNA: TGCAGCGTGGGGACTTATTCAAAGGACGAGCAGTACTTC. The gene calls are TRBV29-1 and TRBJ2-7; possibly TRBD2 for D (6 bases). The CDR3 runs to 13 residues. Trimming removed 6 bases at V and 5 bases at J, with 17 bases between. Germline V gives CDR1 SQVTM, CDR2 ANQGSEA.

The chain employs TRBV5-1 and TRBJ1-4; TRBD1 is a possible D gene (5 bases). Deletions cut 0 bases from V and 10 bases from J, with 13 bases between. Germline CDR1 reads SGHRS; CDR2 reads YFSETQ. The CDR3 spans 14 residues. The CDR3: CASSLDEGIGKLFF. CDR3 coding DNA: TGCGCCAGCAGCTTGGACGAGGGGATCGGAAAACTGTTTTTT.

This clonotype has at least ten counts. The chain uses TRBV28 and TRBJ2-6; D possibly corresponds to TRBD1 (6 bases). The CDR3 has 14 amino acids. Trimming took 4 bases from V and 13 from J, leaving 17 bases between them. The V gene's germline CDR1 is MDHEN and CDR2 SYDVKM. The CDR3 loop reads CASSSLTGRWVLTF. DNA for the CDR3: TGTGCCAGCAGTTCCCTGACAGGACGATGGGTCCTGACTTTC.

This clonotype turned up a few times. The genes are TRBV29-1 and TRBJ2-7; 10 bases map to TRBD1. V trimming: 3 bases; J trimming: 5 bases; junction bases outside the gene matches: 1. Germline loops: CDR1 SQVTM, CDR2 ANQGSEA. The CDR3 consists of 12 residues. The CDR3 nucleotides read TGCAGCGTTGAGGGACAGGGGCACGAGCAGTACTTC. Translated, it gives CSVEGQGHEQYF.

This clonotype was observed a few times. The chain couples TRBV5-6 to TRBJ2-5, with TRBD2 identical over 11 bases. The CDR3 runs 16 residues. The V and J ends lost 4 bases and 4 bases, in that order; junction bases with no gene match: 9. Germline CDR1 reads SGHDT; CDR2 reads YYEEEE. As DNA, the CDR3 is TGTGCCAGCAGCCTTTTTAGCGGGAGGGCCGCAGAGACCCAGTACTTC. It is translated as CASSLFSGRAAETQYF.

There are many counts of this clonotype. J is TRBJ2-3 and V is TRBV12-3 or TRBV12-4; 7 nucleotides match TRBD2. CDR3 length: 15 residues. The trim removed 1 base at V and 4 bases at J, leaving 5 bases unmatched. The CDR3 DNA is TGTGCCAGCAGTTTAGGCGGGAGTGGGGCAGATACGCAGTATTTT. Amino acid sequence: CASSLGGSGADTQYF.

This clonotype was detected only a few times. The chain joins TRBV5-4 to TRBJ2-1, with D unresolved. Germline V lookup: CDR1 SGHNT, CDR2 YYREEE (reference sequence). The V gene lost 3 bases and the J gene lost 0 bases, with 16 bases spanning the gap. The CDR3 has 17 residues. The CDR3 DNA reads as TGTGCCAGCAGCTCCCGGGTTTCACAGAGCTCCTACAATGAGCAGTTCTTC. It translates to CASSSRVSQSSYNEQFF.

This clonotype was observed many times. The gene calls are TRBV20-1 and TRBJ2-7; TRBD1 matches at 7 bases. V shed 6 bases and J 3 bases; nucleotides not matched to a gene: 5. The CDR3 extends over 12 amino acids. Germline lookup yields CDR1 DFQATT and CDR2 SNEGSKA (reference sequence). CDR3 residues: CSARQGLYEQYF. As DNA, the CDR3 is TGCAGTGCCAGACAGGGCCTCTACGAGCAGTACTTC.

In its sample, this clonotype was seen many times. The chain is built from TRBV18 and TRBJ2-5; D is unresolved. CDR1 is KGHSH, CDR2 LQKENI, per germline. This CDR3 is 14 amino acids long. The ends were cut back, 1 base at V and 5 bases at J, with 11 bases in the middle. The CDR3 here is CASSPRDRAETQYF. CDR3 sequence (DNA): TGTGCCAGCTCACCACGCGACCGCGCCGAGACCCAGTACTTC. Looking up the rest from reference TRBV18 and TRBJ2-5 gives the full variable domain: NAGVMQNPRHLVRRRGQEARLRCSPMKGHSHVYWYRQLPEEGLKFMVYLQKENIIDESGMPKERFSAEFPKEGPSILRIQQVVRGDSAAYFCASSPRDRAETQYFGPGTRLLVL.

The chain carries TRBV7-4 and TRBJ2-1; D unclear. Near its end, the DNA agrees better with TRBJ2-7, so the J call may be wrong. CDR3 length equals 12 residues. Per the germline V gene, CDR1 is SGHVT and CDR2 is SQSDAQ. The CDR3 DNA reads TGTGCTAGTTCACCTTCCTACAATGAGCAGTACTTC. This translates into CASSPSYNEQYF.

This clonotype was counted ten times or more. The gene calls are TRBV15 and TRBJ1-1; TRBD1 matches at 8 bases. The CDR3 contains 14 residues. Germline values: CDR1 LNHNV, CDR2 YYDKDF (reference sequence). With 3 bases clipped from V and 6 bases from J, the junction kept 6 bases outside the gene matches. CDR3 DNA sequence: TGTGCCACCAGCAGCCCGGACAGGGCCGCTGAAGCTTTCTTT. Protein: CATSSPDRAAEAFF. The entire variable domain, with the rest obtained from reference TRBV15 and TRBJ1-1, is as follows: DAMVIQNPRYQVTQFGKPVTLSCSQTLNHNVMYWYQQKSSQAPKLLFHYYDKDFNNEADTPDNFQSRRPNTSFCFLDIRSPGLGDTAMYLCATSSPDRAAEAFFGQGTRLTVV.

The CDR3 spells CSARELTSGRVADTQYF. The DNA of the CDR3 is TGCAGTGCTAGAGAACTGACTAGCGGGAGGGTCGCAGATACGCAGTATTTT. This rearrangement joins TRBV20-1 to TRBJ2-3, with 14 nucleotides matching TRBD2. The germline V gene has CDR1 DFQATT and CDR2 SNEGSKA (reference sequence). V was clipped by 0 bases and J by 4 bases; unmatched bases: 6. This CDR3 has 17 residues.